Described below is a single T cell receptor beta chain sequence and its context. The table lists this clonotype with a few counts. The target of this receptor is not known. No much larger clone exists at a distance of one base, and base qualities are not known. The sample comes from a study of post-analysis software for immune sequencing data (dated by TCRdb to between 2015 and 2017). Background for the entire study: Relapsing-remitting, secondary progressive and progressive-relapsing multiple sclerosis were recorded as disease courses, and subtype annotation was lacking for some patients. A subset of samples was prepared in parallel using single-end sample barcoding, then pooled and co-amplified after Illumina adapter ligation. The multiple sclerosis patient repertoires were compared with approximately 11 previously published healthy control repertoires from donors aged roughly 6 to 27 years. Study-level results and caveats: Normalized Chao1 diversity was significantly lower in multiple sclerosis patients than controls, suggesting substantial peripheral T-cell clonal expansion. Direct clustering with F measure revealed strong co-clustering of samples prepared in the same batch, which led to a batch-effect correction. The multiple sclerosis patient group was slightly younger than the control group.

To demonstrate the VDJtools post-analysis software, the study profiled TCR beta repertoires from the peripheral blood of about 13 young patients with multiple sclerosis. The patients with multiple sclerosis were children and adolescents between roughly 6 and 17 years of age. The library was produced with PCR. The reads were generated on an Illumina HiSeq 2500. To reduce PCR and sequencing biases, unique molecular identifiers were incorporated into the TCR beta cDNA libraries. Per 1 to 10 million input T cells, 500,000 or so cDNA molecules were obtained, such that each molecule approximated one T cell. The patient libraries were prepared and sequenced using the same protocol as the earlier healthy control dataset. Samples belonging to the same batch were prepared together, multiplexed and sequenced on a shared HiSeq lane. Concerning the study's data processing: MIGEC handled the raw barcoded reads, throwing out single-read molecular identifier groups before consensus assembly and CDR3 extraction. VDJtools was used for post-analysis of the clonotype tables, with diversity normalized by down-sampling every dataset to the smallest sample size. Repertoire overlap clustering matched CDR3 amino acid but not nucleotide sequences to correct batch-related cross-sample contamination. TCRdb reran the public reads through fastp at Q25 and MiXCR, keeping productive beta chains. Each entry merges the rows of one CDR3 protein and shows their most common DNA and genes. TCRdb, not the original authors, processed these V and J calls. This sample holds about half a million distinct CDR3 sequences; approximately 31% were observed only once. About 6% of the sample belongs to the ten largest clones.

The receptor comes from a girl aged 2-17 years with multiple sclerosis. The sequencing input was blood.

For the CDR3, the sequence is CASTPGLAGVYEQYF. The nucleotide sequence is given as TGTGCCAGCACCCCGGGACTAGCGGGGGTCTACGAGCAGTACTTC. The rearranged chain carries TRBV12-3 or TRBV12-4 and TRBJ2-5; the central 14 bases match TRBD2. The assigned J gene may be wrong: the sequence end matches TRBJ2-7 better. Its CDR3 holds 15 amino acids, cysteine through phenylalanine. Solely the CDR3 DNA is kept, with 45 bases framed from the first base.